This T cell receptor (beta chain) stems from a study of a mutant IDH1 vaccine in newly diagnosed glioma. A word on this clone: Its antigen remains unknown.

The sample's time point: week 11, during vaccination. The investigators gave 300 ug of mutant IDH1 20-mer peptide in each vaccine dose, together with topical imiquimod. New WHO grade 3 or 4 astrocytomas that were IDH1-mutant and ATRX-lost had been found in donors. Study results and caveats: Pseudoprogression appears to have had no connection to changes in top peripheral T cell clonotypes.

Clones were sequenced by immunoSEQ multiplex PCR, and TCRdb holds only the in-frame ones, with some missing. The sample has 100,000 to 150,000 clones, over 75% seen once. V dropped 2 bases and J dropped 2 bases, with 6 bases sitting between them. CDR3 length equals 13 residues. The germline gives CDR1 KGHSH, CDR2 LQKENI. The rearrangement uses TRBV18 and TRBJ1-2, with D unresolved. The source is a middle-aged man with glioma. The sample here was PBMCs, taken from a glioma patient whose treatment included an IDH1 peptide vaccine. This CDR3 reads CASSPLRNYGYTF. The DNA for the CDR3 is TGTGCCAGCTCACCATTACGCAACTATGGCTACACCTTC.